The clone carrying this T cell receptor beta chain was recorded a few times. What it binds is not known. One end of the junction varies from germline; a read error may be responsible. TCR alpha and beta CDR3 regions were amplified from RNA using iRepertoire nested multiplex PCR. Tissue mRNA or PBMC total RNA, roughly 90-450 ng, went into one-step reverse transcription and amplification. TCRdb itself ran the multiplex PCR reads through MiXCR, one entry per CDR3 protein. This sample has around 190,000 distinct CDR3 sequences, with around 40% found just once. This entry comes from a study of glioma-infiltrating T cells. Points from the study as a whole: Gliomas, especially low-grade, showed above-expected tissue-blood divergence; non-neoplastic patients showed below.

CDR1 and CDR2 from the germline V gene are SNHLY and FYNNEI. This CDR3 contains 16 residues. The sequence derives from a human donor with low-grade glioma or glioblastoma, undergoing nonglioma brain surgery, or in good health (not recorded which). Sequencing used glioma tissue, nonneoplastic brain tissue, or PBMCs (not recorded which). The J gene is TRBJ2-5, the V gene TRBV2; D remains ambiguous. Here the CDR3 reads CASSERMGALQETQHF. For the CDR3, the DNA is TGTGCCAGCAGTGAAAGGATGGGCGCCCTCCAAGAGACCCAGCACTTC.